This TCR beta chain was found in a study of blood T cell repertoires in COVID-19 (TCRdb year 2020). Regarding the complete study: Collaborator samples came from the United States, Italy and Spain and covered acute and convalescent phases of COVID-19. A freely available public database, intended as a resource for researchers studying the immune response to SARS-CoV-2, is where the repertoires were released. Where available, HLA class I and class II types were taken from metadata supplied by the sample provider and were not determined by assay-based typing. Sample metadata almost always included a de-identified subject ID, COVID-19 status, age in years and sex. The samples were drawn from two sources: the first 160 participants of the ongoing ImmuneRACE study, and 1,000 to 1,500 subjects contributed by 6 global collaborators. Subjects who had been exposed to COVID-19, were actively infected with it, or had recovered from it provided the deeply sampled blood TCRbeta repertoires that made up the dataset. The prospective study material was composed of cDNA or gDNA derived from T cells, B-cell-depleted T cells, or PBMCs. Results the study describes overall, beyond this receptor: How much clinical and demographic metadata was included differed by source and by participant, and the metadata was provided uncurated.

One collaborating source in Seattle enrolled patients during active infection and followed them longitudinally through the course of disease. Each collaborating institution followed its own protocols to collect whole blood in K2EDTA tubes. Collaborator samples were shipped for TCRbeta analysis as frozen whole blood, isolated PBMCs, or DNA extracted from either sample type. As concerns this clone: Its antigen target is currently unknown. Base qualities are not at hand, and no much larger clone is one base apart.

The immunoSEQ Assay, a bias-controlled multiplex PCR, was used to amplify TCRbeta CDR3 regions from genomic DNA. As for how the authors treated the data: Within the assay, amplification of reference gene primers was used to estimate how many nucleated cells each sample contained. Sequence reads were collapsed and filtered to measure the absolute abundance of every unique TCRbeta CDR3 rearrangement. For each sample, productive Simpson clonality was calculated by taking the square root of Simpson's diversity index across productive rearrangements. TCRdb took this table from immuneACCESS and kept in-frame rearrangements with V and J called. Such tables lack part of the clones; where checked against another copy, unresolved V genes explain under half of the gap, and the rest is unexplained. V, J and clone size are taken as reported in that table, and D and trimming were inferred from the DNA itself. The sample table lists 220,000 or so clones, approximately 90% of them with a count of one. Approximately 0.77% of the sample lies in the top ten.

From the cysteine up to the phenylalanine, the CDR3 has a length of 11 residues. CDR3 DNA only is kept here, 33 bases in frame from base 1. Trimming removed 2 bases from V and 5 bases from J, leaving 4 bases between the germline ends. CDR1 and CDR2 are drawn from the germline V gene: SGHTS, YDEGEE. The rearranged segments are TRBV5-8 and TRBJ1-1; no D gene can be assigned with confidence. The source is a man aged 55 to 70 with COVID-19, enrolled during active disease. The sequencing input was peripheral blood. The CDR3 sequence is CASSFETEAFF. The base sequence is TGTGCCAGCAGCTTTGAGACTGAAGCTTTCTTT.